This TCR beta chain emerged from a study of identical twins. CDR3 length: 14 residues. Germline CDR1 and CDR2: MDHEN and SYDVKM. Between the trimmed V and J ends, which lost 3 bases and 5 bases, there was a span of 13 bases. TCRdb re-analysed the 5' RACE reads in MiXCR, keeping a single row per CDR3 protein. The repertoire has hundreds of thousands of distinct CDR3 sequences, less than 10% of them found once; the top ten carry around 0.98%. This sample was shared with a second study, whose subject was yellow fever vaccine responses in identical twins.

The chain carries TRBV28 and TRBJ2-5; possibly TRBD2 for D (6 bases). The sample comprised PBMCs. This receptor was taken from a woman aged 18-29 years in good health. The CDR3 nucleotides are TGTGCCAGCAGTTTCCCGGGGACTGGGGAGACCCAGTACTTC. Translating it yields CASSFPGTGETQYF.